The 30 T cell receptor beta chains presented below share a single source sample, sequenced in a study of T cell repertoires in cytomegalovirus infection. Via MiXCR, TCRdb re-called the reads, giving one row per CDR3 protein. The table has about 450,000 distinct CDR3 sequences, approximately 33% seen once. The sample consisted of PBMCs. All receptors come from a human donor in good health (CMV status not recorded). Some clones in this sample may be carry-over from other donors' samples.

The gene calls are TRBV6-1 and TRBJ2-1, with 10 bases identical to TRBD2. With 9 bases clipped from V and 10 bases from J, the junction kept 15 bases outside the gene matches. Germline-derived CDR1 and CDR2 are MNHNS and SASEGT. The CDR3 has 15 residues. The CDR3 bases are TGTGCCAGTCTAGCGGGGGCGCCGAACCCAAGAGAGCAGTTCTTC. It specifies CASLAGAPNPREQFF.

This clonotype was observed a handful of times. The chain is built from TRBV7-9 and TRBJ2-7, with TRBD1 as a possible D gene (6 bases). With 2 bases removed from V and 2 bases from J, the gap between germline ends came to 16 bases. This CDR3 has 16 residues. Germline CDR1 SEHNR, CDR2 FQNEAQ (reference sequence). In DNA, the CDR3 is TGTGCCAGCAGCTTAAGGGCAGGGGTCGAGACCTACGAGCAGTACTTC. It encodes CASSLRAGVETYEQYF.

V is TRBV5-4 and J is TRBJ2-7; TRBD1 aligns across 7 bases. This CDR3 has 13 residues. The V segment lost 4 bases and the J segment 3 bases; nucleotides outside the gene matches: 4. CDR1 is SGHNT, CDR2 YYREEE, per germline (reference sequence). The CDR3 DNA is TGTGCCAGCAGCGTGACAGGGCGCTACGAGCAGTACTTC. This gives the protein CASSVTGRYEQYF.

As to this clonotype: One end of the junction varies from germline; a read error may be responsible. V and J are TRBV11-2 and TRBJ2-7; the D gene is possibly TRBD2 (6 bases). Germline V gene lookup returns CDR1 SGHAT and CDR2 FQNNGV. This CDR3 region has 17 residues. The CDR3 loop is CASRLSSSGLLLREQDF. As DNA, the CDR3 is TGTGCCAGCAGACTAAGCAGTTCGGGTCTACTACTACGGGAGCAGGACTTC.

This chain joins TRBV24-1 and TRBJ1-2, with D uncertain. V gave up 6 bases and J gave up 4 bases, with 8 bases separating them. The V gene's germline CDR1 is KGHDR and CDR2 SFDVKD. The CDR3 is made up of 12 amino acids. The CDR3 loop reads CATSSETYGYTF. CDR3 bases: TGTGCCACCAGTAGTGAAACCTATGGCTACACCTTC.

This clonotype has at least ten counts. The CDR3 sequence: CATTGVGYTF. DNA for the CDR3: TGTGCCACCACAGGGGTGGGCTACACCTTC. V and J are TRBV28 and TRBJ1-2, with TRBD1 matching 7 bases. Germline CDR1 MDHEN, CDR2 SYDVKM. This CDR3 is built from 10 residues. V dropped 10 bases and J dropped 8; count of bases not matched to a gene: 4.

CDR3 DNA sequence: TGTGCCAGCAGTTTAGTGACAGGGGGCCGTCAGCCCCAGCATTTT. Encoded protein: CASSLVTGGRQPQHF. The chain is built from TRBV28 and TRBJ1-5; 10 nucleotides agree with TRBD1. V shed 2 bases and J 6 bases; nucleotides not matched to a gene: 4. The V gene's germline CDR1 is MDHEN and CDR2 SYDVKM. The CDR3 length is 15 residues.

The rearrangement links TRBV7-9 to TRBJ1-1; possible D gene TRBD1, 5 bases. The CDR3 sequence is 14 residues long. V lost 5 bases and J 3 bases, leaving 13 bases between the germline ends. From germline, CDR1 is SEHNR and CDR2 FQNEAQ (reference sequence). The CDR3 DNA is TGTGCCAGCAGCCGCAACCAGGGTTACACTGAAGCTTTCTTT. This encodes CASSRNQGYTEAFF.

The chain carries TRBV11-1 and TRBJ1-6; D is unclear. CDR1 is SGHAT, CDR2 FQDESV, per germline (reference sequence). The CDR3 sequence is 16 residues long. Trimming removed 6 bases from V and 0 bases from J, with 12 bases in between. DNA of the CDR3: TGTGCCAGCAGGATTGGACGAAGCTCCTATAATTCACCCCTCCACTTT. Residues: CASRIGRSSYNSPLHF.

Concerning this clonotype itself: A much more abundant neighbour one base away suggests this may be a read error. The chain recombines TRBV6-2 or TRBV6-3 with TRBJ2-7, with D perhaps TRBD1 (5 bases). CDR1 is MNHEY and CDR2 is SVGEGT in the germline V gene. This CDR3 comprises 13 residues. The DNA for the CDR3 is TGTGCCAGCAGTTACCCCAGGGCGTACGAGAAGTACTTC. Encoded protein: CASSYPRAYEKYF.

This clonotype was recorded a few times. This chain joins TRBV6-1 and TRBJ2-1; D not resolved. Germline assignment: CDR1 MNHNS and CDR2 SASEGT. Trimming shortened V by 5 bases and J by 6 bases, and 14 bases separated the two germline ends. The CDR3 extends over 14 amino acids. In nucleotides, the CDR3 is TGTGCCAGCAGTTTTGCAGGACCTGCCAATGAGCAGTTCTTC. Translation gives CASSFAGPANEQFF.

The rearrangement joins TRBV7-9 to TRBJ1-5, with D perhaps TRBD1 (5 bases). The CDR3 has 16 amino acids. From germline, CDR1 is SEHNR and CDR2 FQNEAQ (reference sequence). V was trimmed by 2 bases and J by 0 bases, leaving 11 bases between them. CDR3 amino acids: CASSLKGKYSNQPQHF. The CDR3 nucleotides read TGTGCCAGCAGCTTAAAGGGGAAATATAGCAATCAGCCCCAGCATTTT.

This clonotype was recorded many times. The V call is TRBV7-2, the J call TRBJ2-1, with TRBD1 identical over 7 bases. CDR3 length equals 15 residues. J lost 3 bases, V lost 5 bases, and 7 bases had no gene match. Germline CDR1 SGHTA, CDR2 FQGNSA. The CDR3 region has the DNA TGTGCCAGCAGCGGAAGACAGGGATACTACAATGAGCAGTTCTTC. Encoded protein: CASSGRQGYYNEQFF.

In this sample, this clonotype turned up a few times. The chain combines TRBV6-6 with TRBJ2-3; 9 bases line up with TRBD1. Germline V CDR1 and CDR2: MNHNY, SVGAGI (reference sequence). V gave up 5 bases and J gave up 3 bases; unmatched junction bases: 6. This CDR3 contains 15 residues. DNA for the CDR3: TGTGCCAGCAGTACCGGACAGGGGCGTACAGATACGCAGTATTTT. This translates into CASSTGQGRTDTQYF.

For this clonotype: This likely comes from a read error, as the CDR3 has no conserved phenylalanine or tryptophan at its end. This sequence joins TRBV7-2 and TRBJ1-1; 8 bases are shared with TRBD1. The trim removed 6 bases at V and 5 bases at J, leaving 11 bases unmatched. The germline CDR1 and CDR2 sequences are SGHTA and FQGNSA. The CDR3 has 15 residues. The CDR3 loop is CASRRAGTGGTEAFL. The CDR3 region has the DNA TGTGCCAGCAGACGCGCCGGGACAGGTGGTACTGAAGCTTTCTTG.

This chain connects TRBV27 to TRBJ1-1; D may be TRBD1 (6 bases). The CDR3 contains 17 residues. Germline V lookup: CDR1 MNHEY, CDR2 SMNVEV (reference sequence). Trimming stripped 8 bases from V and 0 bases from J, with 22 bases between. The CDR3 reads CASCGGAPRRMNTEAFF. DNA for the CDR3: TGTGCCAGCTGCGGGGGGGCGCCCCGCAGAATGAACACTGAAGCTTTCTTT.

This clonotype was found a few times. J is TRBJ1-2 and V is TRBV19; 7 bases match TRBD1. This CDR3 region has 16 residues. Germline loops: CDR1 LNHDA, CDR2 SQIVND (reference sequence). V shed 2 bases, J shed 4 bases, and the junction held 10 bases outside the gene matches. Here the CDR3 reads CASSIWAGQDTYGYTF. In DNA, the CDR3 is TGTGCCAGTAGTATATGGGCCGGACAGGACACCTATGGCTACACCTTC.

V usage is TRBV19 and J usage is TRBJ1-1; a possible D gene is TRBD1 (5 bases). The CDR3 runs to 17 residues. Germline V gene sequence: CDR1 LNHDA, CDR2 SQIVND (reference sequence). Trimming took off 0 bases at V and 0 bases at J, with 14 bases between the two ends. CDR3 in amino acids: CASSIDETRDLNTEAFF. The CDR3 DNA reads as TGTGCCAGTAGTATAGATGAGACCAGGGACCTGAACACTGAAGCTTTCTTT.

The rearrangement uses TRBV28 and TRBJ1-5; D not resolved. The V end lost 10 bases, the J end lost 0 bases, and 13 bases lay between the germline ends. CDR3 length equals 14 residues. Germline CDR1 reads MDHEN; CDR2 reads SYDVKM. CDR3 sequence (DNA): TGTGCCACTCAGTGGGAATATAGCAATCAGCCCCAGCATTTT. Translation: CATQWEYSNQPQHF.

Only one count was recorded for this clonotype. The chain is built from TRBV5-6 and TRBJ1-6, with D unclear. Germline CDR1 reads SGHDT; CDR2 reads YYEEEE. V lost 4 bases to trimming and J lost 7 bases, with 9 bases between them. This CDR3 comprises 13 residues. The CDR3 DNA reads TGTGCCAGCAGCCACGGTCCGAATTCACCCCTCCACTTT. Its protein product is CASSHGPNSPLHF.

There are many counts of this clonotype. This chain links TRBV7-6 with TRBJ1-5; tentative D call: TRBD1 (6 bases). CDR3 length: 14 residues. CDR1 is SGHVS and CDR2 is FNYEAQ in the germline V gene. The germline V and J ends were trimmed by 6 bases and 5 bases, with 14 bases remaining between them. This CDR3 reads CASSPGGADQPQHF. DNA of the CDR3: TGTGCCAGCAGTCCCGGGGGCGCAGATCAGCCCCAGCATTTT.

This clonotype was counted between two and nine times. The chain employs TRBV29-1 and TRBJ2-3, with TRBD1 as a possible D gene (6 bases). Germline V gene lookup returns CDR1 SQVTM and CDR2 ANQGSEA. Trimming stripped 1 base from V and 0 bases from J, with 14 bases between. The CDR3 is 16 residues long. CDR3 sequence: CSVEGPGHPSTDTQYF. The CDR3 coding sequence is TGCAGCGTTGAAGGCCCGGGACACCCTAGCACAGATACGCAGTATTTT.

In this sample, this clonotype turned up many times. V is TRBV7-9 and J is TRBJ1-1; tentatively, D is TRBD1 (6 bases). The CDR3 has 16 amino acids. V was clipped by 2 bases and J by 4 bases, with 17 bases between them. The V gene's germline CDR1 is SEHNR and CDR2 FQNEAQ (reference sequence). CDR3 protein: CASSLQGNRRGTEAFF. CDR3 in DNA: TGTGCCAGCAGCTTACAGGGGAACAGGAGGGGCACTGAAGCTTTCTTT.

This clonotype has a count of ten or more. The chain is built from TRBV6-2 or TRBV6-3 and TRBJ2-1, with D perhaps TRBD1 (5 bases). V lost 2 bases and J 0 bases, leaving 8 bases between the germline ends. The length of the CDR3 is 15 residues. Germline V gives CDR1 MNHEY, CDR2 SVGEGT. CDR3: CASSYRTSSYNEQFF. CDR3 coding DNA: TGTGCCAGCAGTTACAGGACAAGCTCCTACAATGAGCAGTTCTTC.

The chain uses TRBV10-3 and TRBJ2-5; 7 bases are a match to TRBD2. The germline V gene encodes CDR1 ENHRY and CDR2 SYGVKD. V lost 4 bases and J lost 3; bases outside the gene matches: 5. The CDR3 sequence is 14 residues long. This chain's CDR3 is CAISVSSGEETQYF. The CDR3, as DNA: TGTGCCATCAGTGTATCTAGCGGAGAAGAGACCCAGTACTTC.

This sequence joins TRBV19 and TRBJ2-3, with TRBD2 matching 10 bases. CDR1 is LNHDA and CDR2 is SQIVND in the germline V gene (reference sequence). The CDR3 has 15 amino acids. V trimming: 4 bases; J trimming: 6 bases; junction bases outside the gene matches: 7. In nucleotides, the CDR3 is TGTGCCAGTAGTAACGAGCGGGGGGGCATCGATACGCAGTATTTT. Amino acids: CASSNERGGIDTQYF.

This clonotype was seen only a few times. This chain connects TRBV20-1 to TRBJ1-6; the D gene is possibly TRBD1 (6 bases). V dropped 6 bases and J dropped 7 bases, with 19 bases sitting between them. CDR1 DFQATT and CDR2 SNEGSKA come from the germline V gene (reference sequence). The length of the CDR3 is 15 residues. The CDR3 protein is CSARSAGAANSPLHF. CDR3 bases: TGCAGTGCCCGGTCCGCAGGGGCGGCGAATTCACCCCTCCACTTT.

A note on this clonotype: Mismatch with germline at one junction end may stem from a read error. The DNA of the CDR3 is TGTGACAGCAGTTTCGGGGGGCCAACTAATGAAAACCTGTTTTTT. Translating gives CDSSFGGPTNENLFF. The chain has TRBV12-3 or TRBV12-4 and TRBJ1-4; weak D call: TRBD1 (6 bases). This CDR3 spans 15 amino acids.

This clonotype was seen at least ten times. The chain combines TRBV19 with TRBJ1-1; a possible D gene is TRBD1 (5 bases). CDR1 and CDR2 from the germline V gene are LNHDA and SQIVND (reference sequence). Trimming removed 10 bases from V and 1 base from J, with 7 bases in between. The CDR3 has 11 residues. The CDR3 DNA follows: TGTGCCACGGACAAGAACACTGAAGCTTTCTTT. Protein: CATDKNTEAFF. The full variable domain, with the rest looked up from reference TRBV19 and TRBJ1-1, is DGGITQSPKYLFRKEGQNVTLSCEQNLNHDAMYWYRQDPGQGLRLIYYSQIVNDFQKGDIAEGYSVSREKKESFPLTVTSAQKNPTAFYLCATDKNTEAFFGQGTRLTVV.

The chain has TRBV29-1 and TRBJ2-7, with 8 bases lining up with TRBD1. Per the germline V gene, CDR1 is SQVTM and CDR2 is ANQGSEA. CDR3 size: 11 residues. CDR3 loop: CCGGQVNEQYF. CDR3 coding DNA: TGCTGTGGGGGACAGGTTAACGAGCAGTACTTC.